A single sample gave rise to the 3 T cell receptor beta chains below, sequenced in a study of CD8 T cells in ankylosing spondylitis. Study-wide results and limits: Ankylosing spondylitis blood seemed to carry a telltale TCR beta motif made of about 8 highly homologous variants.

The antigens these receptors bind are not known. Each CDR3 protein is one row after TCRdb ran MiXCR on the 5' RACE reads. The sample lists roughly 700,000 distinct CDR3 sequences, roughly 20% seen once, with around 19% in the top ten. The sample taken for sequencing was blood, either unsorted or a sorted T cell fraction (not recorded which). The source of these receptors is a male donor with ankylosing spondylitis.

This clonotype was detected only a few times. The chain carries TRBV9 and TRBJ2-7; 7 positions agree with TRBD1. Germline V gives CDR1 SGDLS, CDR2 YYNGEE. Trimming at V came to 4 bases and at J to 2 bases, leaving 9 bases not matched to a gene. The CDR3 totals 15 residues. The CDR3 here is CASSLNAGTAYEQYF. Here the CDR3 DNA reads TGTGCCAGCAGCCTCAACGCCGGGACAGCCTACGAGCAGTACTTC.

A few counts support this clonotype. The CDR3 loop is CATSRRLGEGYNEQFF. CDR3 nucleotide sequence: TGTGCCACCAGCAGGCGCTTGGGGGAGGGGTACAATGAGCAGTTCTTC. The rearrangement links TRBV15 to TRBJ2-1; TRBD2 matches 7 bases. The V gene end was trimmed by 3 bases and the J gene end by 4 bases; junction bases not matched to a gene: 9. Germline lookup yields CDR1 LNHNV and CDR2 YYDKDF (reference sequence). CDR3 size: 16 residues.

This clonotype was seen only a few times. This chain uses TRBV20-1 with TRBJ1-4; D unclear. The CDR3 covers 15 residues. The V and J ends lost 0 bases and 7 bases respectively, with 15 bases between them. CDR1 DFQATT and CDR2 SNEGSKA come from the germline V gene (reference sequence). Here the CDR3 reads CSARDREGSLEKLFF. As DNA, the CDR3 is TGCAGTGCTAGAGATAGGGAGGGATCTCTTGAAAAACTGTTTTTT.